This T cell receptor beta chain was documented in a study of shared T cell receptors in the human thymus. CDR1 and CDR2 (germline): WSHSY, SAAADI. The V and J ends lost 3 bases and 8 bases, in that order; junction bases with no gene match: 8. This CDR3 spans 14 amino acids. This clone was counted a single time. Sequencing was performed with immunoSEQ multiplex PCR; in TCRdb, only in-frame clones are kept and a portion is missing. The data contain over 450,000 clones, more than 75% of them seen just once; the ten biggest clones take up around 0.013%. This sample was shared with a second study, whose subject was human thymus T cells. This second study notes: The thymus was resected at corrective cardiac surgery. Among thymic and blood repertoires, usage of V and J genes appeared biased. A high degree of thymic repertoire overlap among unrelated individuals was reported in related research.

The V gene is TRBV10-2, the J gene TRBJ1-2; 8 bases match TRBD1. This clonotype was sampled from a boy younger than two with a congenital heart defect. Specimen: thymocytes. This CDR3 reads CASSDPGQGRGYTF. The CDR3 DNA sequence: TGCGCCAGCAGTGACCCCGGACAGGGAAGGGGCTACACCTTC.